The clone carrying this TCR beta chain was picked up many times. Its target is unknown. This specimen comes from a study of early T cells in non-severe SARS-CoV-2 infection. Study in general: Sequencing of unsorted whole blood was done on bulk RNA, leaving chains unpaired.

Study-wide results and limits: Missing private and CD4 specificities, VDJdb matching favored anti-spike CD8 responses.

The CDR3 length is 12 residues. With 4 bases removed from V and 7 bases from J, the gap between germline ends came to 7 bases. Germline V gives CDR1 MNHEY, CDR2 SVGAGI. Each CDR3 protein is one row after TCRdb ran MiXCR on the 5' RACE reads. This table holds roughly 100,000 distinct CDR3 sequences, around 12% found once. The sequencing sample was made of whole blood. The TCR was taken from an adult who was a healthcare worker with PCR-confirmed SARS-CoV-2 infection or an uninfected control (not recorded which). This chain joins TRBV6-5 and TRBJ2-2, with D hard to call. The CDR3: CASSWWNGELFF. CDR3 DNA: TGTGCCAGCAGTTGGTGGAACGGGGAGCTGTTTTTT.